Below are 19 T cell receptor beta chains sequenced from a single sample in a study of blood T cell repertoires in COVID-19. The protocol was immunoSEQ multiplex PCR, while the TCRdb copy is restricted to in-frame clones and leaves out a portion. The sample contains hundreds of thousands of clones, around 87% of which appear only once. Sequenced input: peripheral blood. These receptors came from a woman in her forties or fifties who had recovered from COVID-19.

The rearrangement joins TRBV7-2 to TRBJ1-2; D uncertain. V lost 5 bases to trimming and J lost 8 bases, with 6 bases between them. The V gene's germline CDR1 is SGHTA and CDR2 FQGNSA. The CDR3 runs to 10 residues. CDR3 coding DNA: TGTGCCAGCAGCCGGGAGGGCTACACCTTC. Amino acids: CASSREGYTF.

This clone showed up just once. This chain connects TRBV6-1 to TRBJ2-7, with 13 bases lining up with TRBD2. Per the germline V gene, CDR1 is MNHNS and CDR2 is SASEGT. With V trimmed by 2 bases and J by 7 bases, 5 bases remained unmatched. The CDR3 is 15 amino acids. The CDR3 coding sequence is TGTGCCAGCAGTGAATGGACTAGCGGGAGTTTAGAGCAGTACTTC. Residues: CASSEWTSGSLEQYF.

The V and J genes are TRBV6-2 or TRBV6-3 and TRBJ2-2; 12 bases align to TRBD2. The V gene's germline CDR1 is MNHEY and CDR2 SVGEGT. This CDR3 is 18 amino acids long. The V and J ends lost 5 bases and 5 bases, in that order; junction bases with no gene match: 12. The CDR3 spells CASSPFSGLAGWTGELFF. CDR3 in DNA: TGTGCCAGCAGTCCCTTCTCTGGACTAGCGGGATGGACCGGGGAGCTGTTTTTT.

The J gene is TRBJ2-7, the V gene TRBV10-3, with D possibly matching TRBD2 (6 bases). This CDR3 has 15 residues. V was trimmed by 6 bases and J by 7 bases, leaving 22 bases between them. Germline CDR1 is ENHRY and CDR2 is SYGVKD. The chain's CDR3 is CAIRGLVRGTLEQYF. The CDR3 bases are TGTGCCATCAGAGGTCTGGTGCGGGGCACGTTAGAGCAGTACTTC.

The rearrangement links TRBV11-2 to TRBJ2-7; possible D gene TRBD2, 6 bases. The germline V and J ends were trimmed by 1 base and 3 bases, with 16 bases remaining between them. The CDR3 sequence is 16 residues long. Germline-derived CDR1 and CDR2 are SGHAT and FQNNGV. Here the CDR3 reads CASSLVGREKGYEQYF. As DNA, the CDR3 is TGTGCCAGCAGCTTAGTTGGTCGGGAGAAGGGCTACGAGCAGTACTTC.

The rearrangement links TRBV7-8 to TRBJ2-7; 10 bases align to TRBD1. The CDR3 covers 18 residues. V lost 6 bases and J lost 2; bases outside the gene matches: 16. CDR1 is SGHVS and CDR2 is FQNEAQ in the germline V gene. The CDR3 sequence: CASRKERNRDRGPYEQYF. The DNA of the CDR3 is TGTGCCAGCAGAAAAGAAAGAAACCGGGACAGGGGACCCTACGAGCAGTACTTC.

The chain employs TRBV7-2 and TRBJ2-7; TRBD2 matches at 8 bases. Per the germline V gene, CDR1 is SGHTA and CDR2 is FQGNSA. With V trimmed by 5 bases and J by 6 bases, 3 bases remained unmatched. The CDR3 runs 12 residues. The CDR3 DNA follows: TGTGCCAGCAGCCCGGGACTAGGCGAGCAGTACTTC. Protein product: CASSPGLGEQYF. Combining the CDR3 with reference TRBV7-2 and TRBJ2-7 gives the whole variable domain GAGVSQSPSNKVTEKGKDVELRCDPISGHTALYWYRQSLGQGLEFLIYFQGNSAPDKSGLPSDRFSAERTGGSVSTLTIQRTQQEDSAVYLCASSPGLGEQYFGPGTRLTVT.

This clone showed up just a few times. The CDR3 here is CASSVEMSEQYF. The CDR3 bases are TGTGCCAGCAGCGTGGAGATGAGCGAGCAGTACTTC. This chain connects TRBV7-9 to TRBJ2-7, with no clear D. This CDR3 has 12 residues. CDR1 SEHNR and CDR2 FQNEAQ come from the germline V gene (reference sequence). Trimming took off 5 bases at V and 6 bases at J, with 11 bases between the two ends.

Only one count was recorded for this clone. The chain has TRBV7-6 and TRBJ1-4; a weak D match, TRBD1 (5 bases). Germline CDR1 and CDR2: SGHVS and FNYEAQ. This CDR3 region has 12 residues. The V and J ends lost 1 base and 17 bases respectively, with 14 bases between them. This chain's CDR3 is CASSLGTSGLFF. Written as DNA, the CDR3 is TGTGCCAGCAGCTTAGGGACATCCGGCTTATTTTTT.

V gene TRBV11-2 combines with J gene TRBJ2-7, with 14 bases fitting TRBD2. Germline CDR1 reads SGHAT; CDR2 reads FQNNGV. The CDR3 is 14 residues long. V was clipped by 5 bases and J by 7 bases; unmatched bases: 4. The chain's CDR3 is CASSPGLAGVEQYF. The CDR3 region has the DNA TGTGCCAGCAGCCCGGGACTAGCGGGAGTGGAGCAGTACTTC.

This rearrangement joins TRBV4-2 to TRBJ1-5, with TRBD1 matching over 7 bases. Looked up from germline, CDR1 is LGHNA and CDR2 is YNFKEQ. There are 16 residues in the CDR3. Trimming cost V 4 bases and J 2 bases; bases outside gene matches: 8. CDR3 amino acids: CASSLQTGVGNQPQHF. CDR3 bases: TGTGCCAGCAGCCTTCAAACAGGGGTAGGCAATCAGCCCCAGCATTTT.

The rearrangement joins TRBV7-2 to TRBJ2-1, with D possibly TRBD1 on 5 matching bases. Germline-derived CDR1 and CDR2 are SGHTA and FQGNSA. The CDR3 totals 15 residues. V lost 1 base and J lost 5, with 12 bases in between. This chain's CDR3 is CASSLERGINNEQFF. The DNA for the CDR3 is TGTGCCAGCAGCTTAGAAAGGGGCATCAACAATGAGCAGTTCTTC.

The chain recombines TRBV7-2 with TRBJ2-3; 9 positions agree with TRBD1. The V segment lost 5 bases and the J segment 1 base; nucleotides outside the gene matches: 4. The CDR3 spans 15 residues. Germline CDR1 is SGHTA and CDR2 is FQGNSA. The CDR3 region is CASSNRDRGTDTQYF. The CDR3, as DNA: TGTGCCAGCAGCAACCGGGACAGGGGCACAGATACGCAGTATTTT.

The chain links TRBV5-1 to TRBJ2-7; tentative D call: TRBD1 (6 bases). Trimming pared 0 bases from V and 2 bases from J, leaving 15 bases between. This CDR3 contains 16 residues. The germline V gene has CDR1 SGHRS and CDR2 YFSETQ. CDR3 coding DNA: TGCGCCAGCAGCTTGGACAGGGATCTGAGAACCTACGAGCAGTACTTC. As protein: CASSLDRDLRTYEQYF.

V and J are TRBV5-6 and TRBJ2-1, with unresolved D. V lost 7 bases and J 9 bases, leaving 17 bases between the germline ends. Germline V gene data show CDR1 as SGHDT and CDR2 as YYEEEE. The CDR3 consists of 13 residues. The DNA for the CDR3 is TGTGCCAGCGGAGACCTAATTTTGGGTGAGCAGTTCTTC. It specifies CASGDLILGEQFF.

The chain carries TRBV28 and TRBJ2-7; a weak D match, TRBD1 (6 bases). Germline loops: CDR1 MDHEN, CDR2 SYDVKM. This CDR3 contains 15 residues. Trimming shortened V by 5 bases and J by 0 bases, and 14 bases separated the two germline ends. Here the CDR3 reads CASSPLRGISYEQYF. In DNA, the CDR3 is TGTGCCAGCAGTCCGCTTAGGGGGATCTCCTACGAGCAGTACTTC.

This clone was observed a single time. This chain connects TRBV28 to TRBJ1-5, with TRBD1 identical over 10 bases. Germline V gene lookup returns CDR1 MDHEN and CDR2 SYDVKM. The ends lost 0 bases at V and 4 bases at J; junction bases unmatched: 6. This CDR3 has 17 amino acids. Here the CDR3 reads CASSLWSGQGNNQPQHF. For the CDR3, the DNA is TGTGCCAGCAGTTTATGGTCGGGACAGGGGAATAATCAGCCCCAGCATTTT.

The chain couples TRBV19 to TRBJ2-7; 8 nucleotides agree with TRBD2. The CDR3 runs 15 residues. V trimming: 2 bases; J trimming: 1 base; junction bases outside the gene matches: 4. Germline V gene lookup returns CDR1 LNHDA and CDR2 SQIVND (reference sequence). In nucleotides, the CDR3 is TGTGCCAGTAGTATATCTAGCGGGCCTTCCTACGAGCAGTACTTC. As protein: CASSISSGPSYEQYF.

The chain uses TRBV6-4 and TRBJ1-1; D is unresolved. This CDR3 is 13 amino acids long. In germline, CDR1 is MRHNA, CDR2 SNTAGT. V gave up 5 bases and J gave up 1 base, with 8 bases separating them. CDR3 DNA sequence: TGTGCCAGCAGTCCCCAGAAGAACACTGAAGCTTTCTTT. Protein: CASSPQKNTEAFF.